Following are 5 T cell receptor beta chains from one sample sequenced in a study of T cell responses to AZD1222 COVID-19 vaccine. Profiled with immunoSEQ multiplex PCR; TCRdb holds only in-frame clones, not every one. The table has 90,000 to 100,000 clones, nearly 90% seen once; the top ten hold roughly 2.9%. The specimen comprised peripheral blood, sampled on day 0 of AZD1222 vaccination. The receptors shown here come from an adult in good health.

The chain combines TRBV30 with TRBJ1-1; the D is unclear. The germline V gene has CDR1 GTSNPN and CDR2 SVGIG (reference sequence). V lost 0 bases and J lost 0, with 5 bases in between. CDR3 length equals 13 residues. The CDR3 loop reads CAWSVLMNTEAFF. DNA of the CDR3: TGTGCCTGGAGTGTACTGATGAACACTGAAGCTTTCTTT.

The rearrangement joins TRBV6-1 to TRBJ1-6, with D uncertain. The germline V gene encodes CDR1 MNHNS and CDR2 SASEGT. The CDR3 covers 16 residues. V gave up 2 bases and J gave up 3 bases, with 11 bases separating them. The CDR3 DNA follows: TGTGCCAGCAGTGAATGGGCGGGAGTCTATAATTCACCCCTCCACTTT. Translation gives CASSEWAGVYNSPLHF.

The chain recombines TRBV28 with TRBJ1-1; D unresolved. Germline V gene data show CDR1 as MDHEN and CDR2 as SYDVKM. The CDR3 is 14 residues long. V shed 7 bases and J shed 3 bases, with 15 bases lying between them. This chain's CDR3 is CASMGPRRDTEAFF. The CDR3 DNA follows: TGTGCCAGCATGGGTCCCCGGAGGGACACTGAAGCTTTCTTT.

The V call is TRBV3-1 (or the pseudogene TRBV3-2), the J call TRBJ1-1; D call uncertain. V was clipped by 1 base and J by 1 base, with 7 bases between them. Germline V CDR1 and CDR2: LGHDT, YNNKEL (reference sequence). The CDR3 is made up of 14 amino acids. The CDR3 nucleotides are TGTGCCAGCAGCCAAGTCGGTGAGAACACTGAAGCTTTCTTT. Amino acids: CASSQVGENTEAFF.

This chain's CDR3 is CASSYSNEQYF. In DNA, the CDR3 is TGTGCCAGCAGTTACTCGAACGAGCAGTACTTC. The genes are TRBV6-5 and TRBJ2-7; D is unclear. CDR3 size: 11 residues. CDR1 and CDR2 (germline): MNHEY, SVGAGI. V gave up 0 bases and J gave up 5 bases, with 2 bases separating them.